Listed here are 5 T cell receptor beta chains from one sample, sequenced in a study of CXCR4 blockade with PD-1 therapy in pancreatic cancer. Measured with immunoSEQ multiplex PCR; TCRdb has only the in-frame clones, and not every one. The data contain approximately 18,000 clones, 72% of them singletons. Specimen: tumor tissue. The receptor set was obtained from a human donor with pancreatic ductal adenocarcinoma.

The rearrangement joins TRBV28 to TRBJ2-5; TRBD2 matches 14 bases. This CDR3 spans 15 amino acids. Germline V CDR1 and CDR2: MDHEN, SYDVKM. DNA for the CDR3: TGTGCTAGCCGACTAGCGGGAGGGCTAAGGGAGACCCAGTACTTC. Encoded protein: CASRLAGGLRETQYF.

By sample share, this clone is medium-sized. The chain has TRBV9 and TRBJ1-2; 9 bases match TRBD1. Germline V CDR1 and CDR2: SGDLS, YYNGEE. CDR3 length equals 15 residues. Losses at the gene ends were 3 bases for V and 8 bases for J; bases not matched to a gene: 11. CDR3 amino acids: CASSAGGTGKGGYTF. The CDR3 coding sequence is TGTGCCAGCAGCGCCGGCGGGACAGGGAAGGGCGGCTACACCTTC. Filled out from reference TRBV9 and TRBJ1-2, the complete variable domain reads DSGVTQTPKHLITATGQRVTLRCSPRSGDLSVYWYQQSLDQGLQFLIQYYNGEERAKGNILERFSAQQFPDLHSELNLSSLELGDSALYFCASSAGGTGKGGYTFGSGTRLTVV.

This clone has more than one count but fewer than ten. V and J are TRBV6-8 and TRBJ1-1; no definite D call. V lost 5 bases to trimming and J lost 1 base, with 8 bases between them. Germline V gene data show CDR1 as MNHGY and CDR2 as SAAAGT. This CDR3 has 13 residues. CDR3 residues: CASSNTENTEAFF. In DNA, the CDR3 is TGTGCCAGCAGTAACACGGAGAACACTGAAGCTTTCTTT.

This clone was observed a handful of times. The V and J genes are TRBV6-4 and TRBJ2-1; 9 bases are shared with TRBD2. Germline CDR1 MRHNA, CDR2 SNTAGT. The CDR3 totals 12 residues. The V and J ends lost 5 bases and 15 bases, in that order; junction bases with no gene match: 8. DNA of the CDR3: TGTGCCAGCAGTTACGGCCTAGCGGGGCCGTTCTTC. It codes for CASSYGLAGPFF.

This sequence joins TRBV19 and TRBJ1-1; D might be TRBD1 (5 bases). This CDR3 contains 14 residues. The V gene lost 6 bases and the J gene lost 0 bases, with 11 bases spanning the gap. CDR1 LNHDA and CDR2 SQIVND come from the germline V gene (reference sequence). As DNA, the CDR3 is TGTGCCAGTAGCGGGGGAGGCTTGAACACTGAAGCTTTCTTT. Translation: CASSGGGLNTEAFF.